This TCR beta chain was recorded in a study of cytomegalovirus exposure and HLA in healthy donors. TCRdb keeps only in-frame clones here, not all; method: immunoSEQ multiplex PCR. The sample holds about 82,000 clones, 95% seen once. This CDR3 is built from 17 residues. CDR1 and CDR2 from the germline V gene are SGHRS and YFSETQ. The V segment lost 3 bases and the J segment 5 bases; nucleotides outside the gene matches: 13. J is TRBJ2-3 and V is TRBV5-1; 9 positions match TRBD2. The sequence derives from a woman between 18 and 29 years old in good health and CMV-seronegative. The sample consisted of PBMCs. CDR3 loop: CASSSPPFSGGIDTQYF. As DNA, the CDR3 is TGCGCCAGCAGCTCCCCCCCGTTTAGCGGGGGTATAGATACGCAGTATTTT.